Listed here are 28 T cell receptor beta chains from one sample, sequenced in a study of blood T cell repertoires in COVID-19. Sequencing used immunoSEQ multiplex PCR; TCRdb keeps in-frame clones, though not all of them. The sample holds 210,000 or so clones, 78% seen once. The sequencing input was peripheral blood. The receptors were gathered from a woman of 80 years or more with active or convalescent COVID-19.

In its sample, this clone was seen a few times. The chain uses TRBV6-2 or TRBV6-3 and TRBJ1-5, with D possibly matching TRBD1 (6 bases). V gave up 6 bases and J gave up 6 bases, with 12 bases separating them. Germline V lookup: CDR1 MNHEY, CDR2 SVGEGT. The CDR3 has 13 amino acids. CDR3 amino acids: CASSNTGPQPQHF. As DNA, the CDR3 is TGTGCCAGCAGCAATACAGGGCCTCAGCCCCAGCATTTT.

This chain joins TRBV6-6 and TRBJ2-5; TRBD1 aligns across 7 bases. The germline gives CDR1 MNHNY, CDR2 SVGAGI (reference sequence). V lost 2 bases and J lost 2; bases outside the gene matches: 5. The CDR3 has 15 residues. The CDR3 DNA sequence: TGTGCCAGCAGTTACCAGGACAGGAGTCAAGAGACCCAGTACTTC. It yields the protein CASSYQDRSQETQYF.

This chain uses TRBV7-2 with TRBJ1-3; D is uncertain. The CDR3 sequence is 15 residues long. Per the germline V gene, CDR1 is SGHTA and CDR2 is FQGNSA. V was shortened by 5 bases and J by 0 bases, with 11 bases between the two germline ends. CDR3 protein: CASSQSRSSGNTIYF. The CDR3 DNA sequence: TGTGCCAGCAGCCAAAGTCGGAGCTCTGGAAACACCATATATTTT. The full variable domain, with the rest looked up from reference TRBV7-2 and TRBJ1-3, is GAGVSQSPSNKVTEKGKDVELRCDPISGHTALYWYRQSLGQGLEFLIYFQGNSAPDKSGLPSDRFSAERTGGSVSTLTIQRTQQEDSAVYLCASSQSRSSGNTIYFGEGSWLTVV.

This clone was seen once. J is TRBJ2-7 and V is TRBV5-1; a possible D gene is TRBD1 (5 bases). The germline V and J ends were trimmed by 0 bases and 0 bases, with 16 bases remaining between them. The CDR3 loop spans 17 amino acids. Per germline, CDR1 SGHRS and CDR2 YFSETQ. CDR3 in amino acids: CASSLAGLGDSSYEQYF. CDR3 sequence (DNA): TGCGCCAGCAGCTTGGCGGGTTTAGGGGATAGCTCCTACGAGCAGTACTTC.

J is TRBJ1-2 and V is TRBV7-8, with D perhaps matching TRBD1 (6 bases). Trimming pared 6 bases from V and 4 bases from J, leaving 15 bases between. Germline values: CDR1 SGHVS, CDR2 FQNEAQ. The CDR3 is made up of 14 amino acids. The CDR3 bases are TGTGCCAGCAGTTCGACTACAGGGCCCTATGGCTACACCTTC. Encoded protein: CASSSTTGPYGYTF.

The genes are TRBV6-2 or TRBV6-3 and TRBJ2-5, with 9 nucleotides matching TRBD2. V dropped 2 bases and J dropped 4; count of bases not matched to a gene: 5. The CDR3 runs 15 residues. In germline, CDR1 is MNHEY, CDR2 SVGEGT. The CDR3 DNA sequence: TGTGCCAGCAGTTACGTCATTAGCGGGGGAGAGACCCAGTACTTC. As protein: CASSYVISGGETQYF.

This chain connects TRBV5-1 to TRBJ2-2, with 9 bases lining up with TRBD1. Germline V gives CDR1 SGHRS, CDR2 YFSETQ. Trimming took 0 bases from V and 4 from J; bases not matched to a gene: 1. This CDR3 comprises 15 residues. The CDR3 nucleotides are TGCGCCAGCAGCTTGGACAGGGGGCTCACCGGGGAGCTGTTTTTT. It encodes CASSLDRGLTGELFF.

This chain links TRBV2 with TRBJ2-7; tentatively, D is TRBD2 (5 bases). Germline V gene data show CDR1 as SNHLY and CDR2 as FYNNEI. The CDR3 has 13 residues. Trimming removed 5 bases from V and 2 bases from J, with 10 bases in between. CDR3 region: CASSWGDTYEQYF. The DNA for the CDR3 is TGTGCCAGCAGTTGGGGAGATACCTACGAGCAGTACTTC. The variable domain in full, with the rest retrieved from reference TRBV2 and TRBJ2-7, is EPEVTQTPSHQVTQMGQEVILRCVPISNHLYFYWYRQILGQKVEFLVSFYNNEISEKSEIFDDQFSVERPDGSNFTLKIRSTKLEDSAMYFCASSWGDTYEQYFGPGTRLTVT.

The chain links TRBV3-1 (or the pseudogene TRBV3-2) to TRBJ2-6; D may be TRBD1 (5 bases). In germline, CDR1 is LGHDT, CDR2 YNNKEL (reference sequence). Trimming stripped 5 bases from V and 0 bases from J, with 8 bases between. The CDR3 contains 15 residues. For the CDR3, the DNA is TGTGCCAGCAGCGATAGGGGCTCTGGGGCCAACGTCCTGACTTTC. It specifies CASSDRGSGANVLTF.

The J gene is TRBJ2-3, the V gene TRBV19, with TRBD2 matching over 8 bases. Germline CDR1 and CDR2: LNHDA and SQIVND (reference sequence). The CDR3 is 14 residues long. V lost 4 bases and J lost 0; bases outside the gene matches: 0. The CDR3 DNA sequence: TGTGCCAGTAGTAGACTAGCGAGCACAGATACGCAGTATTTT. This gives the protein CASSRLASTDTQYF.

The chain links TRBV5-1 to TRBJ1-3, with D perhaps TRBD1 (5 bases). Germline values: CDR1 SGHRS, CDR2 YFSETQ. The V end lost 4 bases, the J end lost 4 bases, and 15 bases lay between the germline ends. The CDR3 consists of 15 residues. CDR3 nucleotide sequence: TGCGCCAGCAGCCTTGAGTCAGGGCACGGAAACACCATATATTTT. Its protein is CASSLESGHGNTIYF.

The chain couples TRBV2 to TRBJ2-5; 7 bases line up with TRBD1. V shed 6 bases, J shed 2 bases, and the junction held 6 bases outside the gene matches. The CDR3 contains 14 residues. The germline CDR1 and CDR2 sequences are SNHLY and FYNNEI. The CDR3 DNA reads TGTGCCAGCAGCCGGGACAGATATCAAGAGACCCAGTACTTC. Protein product: CASSRDRYQETQYF.

The V gene is TRBV19, the J gene TRBJ1-4; the D gene is possibly TRBD1 (5 bases). Germline V gene lookup returns CDR1 LNHDA and CDR2 SQIVND (reference sequence). The CDR3 is 15 residues long. Between the trimmed V and J ends, which lost 4 bases and 0 bases, there was a span of 9 bases. The CDR3, as DNA: TGTGCCAGTAGTAATCAGGGCGCAACTAATGAAAAACTGTTTTTT. This sequence encodes CASSNQGATNEKLFF. The full variable domain, with the rest looked up from reference TRBV19 and TRBJ1-4, is DGGITQSPKYLFRKEGQNVTLSCEQNLNHDAMYWYRQDPGQGLRLIYYSQIVNDFQKGDIAEGYSVSREKKESFPLTVTSAQKNPTAFYLCASSNQGATNEKLFFGSGTQLSVL.

V and J are TRBV6-5 and TRBJ2-7; D possibly corresponds to TRBD1 (7 bases). The CDR3 covers 14 residues. The V gene lost 7 bases and the J gene lost 9 bases, with 22 bases spanning the gap. CDR1 and CDR2 from the germline V gene are MNHEY and SVGAGI. In DNA, the CDR3 is TGTGCCAGCACAGGGGGACTCGGCGTTAGGCTGCAGTACTTC. Protein product: CASTGGLGVRLQYF.

A few counts support this clone. This CDR3 is CASSQADRANTEAFF. The CDR3 coding sequence is TGTGCCAGCAGCCAAGCCGACAGGGCGAACACTGAAGCTTTCTTT. The gene calls are TRBV4-2 and TRBJ1-1, with 7 bases lining up with TRBD1. The length of the CDR3 is 15 residues. Germline CDR1 reads LGHNA; CDR2 reads YNFKEQ. Trimming removed 1 base from V and 1 base from J; junction bases left unmatched: 3.

The rearrangement uses TRBV4-3 and TRBJ1-5; the match to TRBD1 covers 8 bases. CDR1 is LGHNA and CDR2 is YSLEER in the germline V gene. CDR3 length: 15 residues. Trimming at V came to 3 bases and at J to 2 bases, leaving 3 bases not matched to a gene. CDR3 region: CASSQDRAGNQPQHF. CDR3 nucleotides: TGCGCCAGCAGCCAGGACAGGGCGGGCAATCAGCCCCAGCATTTT.

The V call is TRBV3-1 (or the pseudogene TRBV3-2), the J call TRBJ1-5; D is ambiguous. V shed 4 bases and J shed 0 bases, with 22 bases lying between them. The length of the CDR3 is 19 residues. Looked up from germline, CDR1 is LGHDT and CDR2 is YNNKEL (reference sequence). In nucleotides, the CDR3 is TGTGCCAGCAGCCCGAGGCGCCTTAGGCAGACTTATAGCAATCAGCCCCAGCATTTT. Amino acid sequence: CASSPRRLRQTYSNQPQHF.

The chain is built from TRBV2 and TRBJ1-2, with 8 nucleotides matching TRBD1. The germline CDR1 and CDR2 sequences are SNHLY and FYNNEI. The CDR3 sequence is 16 residues long. The junction had 8 bases not matched to a gene; V was cut back by 2 bases and J by 3 bases. In nucleotides, the CDR3 is TGTGCCAGCAGTGAATTCTTTTTGACAGGGGACTATGGCTACACCTTC. Protein: CASSEFFLTGDYGYTF.

This clone showed up many times. The chain uses TRBV7-9 and TRBJ2-3; possibly TRBD1 for D (6 bases). Between the trimmed V and J ends, which lost 3 bases and 3 bases, there was a span of 10 bases. Germline V gene sequence: CDR1 SEHNR, CDR2 FQNEAQ (reference sequence). The CDR3 extends over 14 amino acids. In DNA, the CDR3 is TGTGCCAGCAGCTTTGCAGGGGAGACAGATACGCAGTATTTT. It encodes CASSFAGETDTQYF.

The chain combines TRBV18 with TRBJ2-1, with D possibly TRBD1 on 6 matching bases. This CDR3 contains 16 residues. The germline V gene encodes CDR1 KGHSH and CDR2 LQKENI. The ends were cut back, 3 bases at V and 0 bases at J, with 12 bases in the middle. The CDR3 is CASSPGQISSYNEQFF. The CDR3 region has the DNA TGTGCCAGCTCACCTGGACAGATTAGCTCCTACAATGAGCAGTTCTTC.

The V and J genes are TRBV5-4 and TRBJ2-5; unclear D gene. Trimming cost V 0 bases and J 2 bases, with 8 bases left between them. Germline V lookup: CDR1 SGHNT, CDR2 YYREEE (reference sequence). The CDR3 length is 14 residues. The CDR3 loop reads CASSLETAQETQYF. CDR3 nucleotides: TGTGCCAGCAGCTTGGAAACAGCTCAAGAGACCCAGTACTTC.

This clone has only one observation. The rearrangement links TRBV7-8 to TRBJ1-1; D possibly corresponds to TRBD1 (6 bases). Germline V gene data show CDR1 as SGHVS and CDR2 as FQNEAQ. CDR3 length: 14 residues. Trimming removed 5 bases from V and 9 bases from J, with 19 bases in between. This CDR3 is CASSNRRGADQAFF. The CDR3 nucleotides read TGTGCCAGCAGCAACAGACGGGGGGCTGATCAAGCTTTCTTT.

This chain links TRBV14 with TRBJ2-1, with a tentative D call TRBD2 (6 bases). CDR1 is SGHDN and CDR2 is FVKESK in the germline V gene. V was shortened by 2 bases and J by 2 bases, with 10 bases between the two germline ends. The CDR3 extends over 15 amino acids. The CDR3 is CASSQLSGTYNEQFF. The CDR3 nucleotides read TGTGCCAGCAGCCAACTTAGCGGCACCTACAATGAGCAGTTCTTC.

The V gene is TRBV5-4, the J gene TRBJ2-1; the match to TRBD2 covers 10 bases. From germline, CDR1 is SGHNT and CDR2 YYREEE (reference sequence). The CDR3 loop spans 17 amino acids. J was trimmed by 4 bases and V by 3 bases; bases with no gene match: 10. The CDR3 sequence: CASSSPLRLAGYNEQFF. The CDR3 nucleotides are TGTGCCAGCAGCTCGCCTTTACGACTAGCGGGTTACAATGAGCAGTTCTTC.

This clone was found once. Written as DNA, the CDR3 is TGCGCCAGCAGCTTGTGGGGGGGAGTAACAGATACGCAGTATTTT. As protein: CASSLWGGVTDTQYF. This chain joins TRBV5-1 and TRBJ2-3, with 7 bases aligning to TRBD2. V was pared by 1 base and J by 3 bases, with 5 bases of the junction left unmatched. Germline CDR1 SGHRS, CDR2 YFSETQ. The CDR3 consists of 15 residues.

This clone showed up just once. The rearrangement joins TRBV20-1 to TRBJ1-1, with 11 bases that match TRBD1. CDR3 length equals 14 residues. CDR1 DFQATT and CDR2 SNEGSKA come from the germline V gene (reference sequence). With V trimmed by 3 bases and J by 5 bases, 5 bases remained unmatched. The DNA of the CDR3 is TGCAGTGCTAGTCCCGGGACAGGGGGGACTGAAGCTTTCTTT. Translating gives CSASPGTGGTEAFF.

The V call is TRBV27, the J call TRBJ2-3; 12 bases are a match to TRBD2. Germline lookup yields CDR1 MNHEY and CDR2 SMNVEV (reference sequence). V gave up 6 bases and J gave up 5 bases; unmatched junction bases: 6. The CDR3 covers 15 residues. CDR3 loop: CASSRRLAGVDTQYF. DNA of the CDR3: TGTGCCAGCAGCCGGAGACTAGCGGGGGTAGATACGCAGTATTTT.

The V call is TRBV7-9, the J call TRBJ1-2; D call uncertain. V was pared by 5 bases and J by 8 bases, with 15 bases between. The germline gives CDR1 SEHNR, CDR2 FQNEAQ (reference sequence). The length of the CDR3 is 13 residues. The CDR3 DNA is TGTGCCAGCAGCGCGATCACGGTTCTGGGCTACACCTTC. Translated: CASSAITVLGYTF.